This T cell receptor beta chain was found in a study of human T cells and chemical hapten exposure. Trimming took 3 bases from V and 5 from J, leaving 7 bases between them. CDR3 length: 12 amino acids. Broader study findings: Positively correlated with patch test score were the counts of PT1 expanded TCRs. No change in TCRs above 1 in 1000 frequency was produced by DPC sensitization.

The time point denotes: patch test 2, 6 weeks after DPC sensitization. Specified treatment: therapeutic diphenylcyclopropenone sensitization with weekly scalp DPC. Sample donors consisted of patients with alopecia, aged 18 to 70 years, who were suitable for DPC. At least ten counts were recorded for this clonotype. Its antigen is as yet unknown. TCRdb used MiXCR to reprocess the RACE reads, holding one entry per CDR3 protein. Of around 99,000 distinct CDR3 sequences in the sample, about a tenth are singletons; the top ten hold approximately 3%. The sample consisted of whole blood, taken in connection with sensitization to the hapten diphenylcyclopropenone (DPC). The rearrangement links TRBV12-3 or TRBV12-4 to TRBJ2-5; no definite D call. This TCR was recovered from a woman aged 40 to 50 with alopecia areata. Some clones in this sample may be carry-over from other donors' samples. CDR3 in DNA: TGTGCCAGCAGTTTTTCAAGGGAGACCCAGTACTTC. Amino acid sequence: CASSFSRETQYF.